This T cell receptor beta chain was identified during a study of T cells in localized non-small cell lung cancer. V was clipped by 10 bases and J by 6 bases, with 13 bases between them. CDR3 size: 12 residues. Germline values: CDR1 MDHEN, CDR2 SYDVKM. As concerns this clone: What it recognizes is unknown.

Findings of the study overall: Analysis by sequencing included only one tumor region, so heterogeneity remains possible. Uninvolved adjacent lung, not tumor, had the highest T cell clonality. Higher blood T cell density tracked longer overall survival. A median of around 60 clones ranked among the top 100 in tumor appeared in adjacent lung.

Measured with immunoSEQ multiplex PCR; TCRdb has only the in-frame clones, and not every one. The sample lists about 560 clones, roughly 24% seen once, with approximately 15% in the top ten. This TCR was recovered from a woman aged 40-69 years with stage II squamous cell lung carcinoma. The source material was lung tumor tissue, sampled before any cancer treatment. The chain carries TRBV28 and TRBJ1-5; no firm D call. The DNA of the CDR3 is TGTGCCACCGCTCCGGGATTTCAGCCCCAGCATTTT. Encoded protein: CATAPGFQPQHF.